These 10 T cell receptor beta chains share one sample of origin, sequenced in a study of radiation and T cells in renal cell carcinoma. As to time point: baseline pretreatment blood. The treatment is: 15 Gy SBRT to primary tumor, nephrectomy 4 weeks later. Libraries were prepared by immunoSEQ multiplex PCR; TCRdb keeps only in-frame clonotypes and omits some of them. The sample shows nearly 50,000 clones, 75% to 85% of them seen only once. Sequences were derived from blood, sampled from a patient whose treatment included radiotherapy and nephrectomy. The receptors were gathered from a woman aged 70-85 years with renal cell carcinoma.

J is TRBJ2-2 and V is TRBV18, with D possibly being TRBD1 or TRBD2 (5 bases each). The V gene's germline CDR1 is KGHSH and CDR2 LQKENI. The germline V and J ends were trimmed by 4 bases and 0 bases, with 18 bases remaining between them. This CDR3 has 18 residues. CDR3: CASSLNSGRVSNTGELFF. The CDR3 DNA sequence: TGTGCCAGCTCACTAAATTCGGGACGTGTATCGAACACCGGGGAGCTGTTTTTT.

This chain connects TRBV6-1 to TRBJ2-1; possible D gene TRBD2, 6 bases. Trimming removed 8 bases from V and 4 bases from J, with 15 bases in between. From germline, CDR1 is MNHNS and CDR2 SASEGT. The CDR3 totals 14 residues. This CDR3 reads CASVGGYRYNEQFF. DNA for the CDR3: TGTGCCAGCGTGGGGGGTTACCGATACAATGAGCAGTTCTTC.

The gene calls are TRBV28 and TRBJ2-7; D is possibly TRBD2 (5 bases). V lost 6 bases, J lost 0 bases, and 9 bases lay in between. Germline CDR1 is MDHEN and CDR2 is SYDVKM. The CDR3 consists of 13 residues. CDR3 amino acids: CASREASSYEQYF. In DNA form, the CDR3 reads TGTGCCAGCAGGGAGGCCTCCTCCTACGAGCAGTACTTC.

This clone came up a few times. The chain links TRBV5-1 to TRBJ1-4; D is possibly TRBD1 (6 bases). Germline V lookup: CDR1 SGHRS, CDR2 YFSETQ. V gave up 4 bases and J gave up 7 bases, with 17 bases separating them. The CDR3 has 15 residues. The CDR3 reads CASSPGTQAGEKLFF. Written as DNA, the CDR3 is TGCGCCAGCAGCCCCGGGACACAAGCCGGTGAAAAACTGTTTTTT.

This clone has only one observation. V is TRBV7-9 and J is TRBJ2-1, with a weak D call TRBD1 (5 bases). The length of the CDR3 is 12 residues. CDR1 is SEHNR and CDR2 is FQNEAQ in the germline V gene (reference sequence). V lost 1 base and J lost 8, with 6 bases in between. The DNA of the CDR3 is TGTGCCAGCAGCTTAGGACAGTATGAGCAGTTCTTC. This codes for CASSLGQYEQFF.

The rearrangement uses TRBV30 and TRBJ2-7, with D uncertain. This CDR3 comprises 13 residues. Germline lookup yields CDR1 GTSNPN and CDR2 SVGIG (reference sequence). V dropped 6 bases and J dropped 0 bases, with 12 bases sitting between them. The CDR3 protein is CACRADRSYEQYF. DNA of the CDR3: TGTGCCTGTCGTGCGGACCGCTCCTACGAGCAGTACTTC.

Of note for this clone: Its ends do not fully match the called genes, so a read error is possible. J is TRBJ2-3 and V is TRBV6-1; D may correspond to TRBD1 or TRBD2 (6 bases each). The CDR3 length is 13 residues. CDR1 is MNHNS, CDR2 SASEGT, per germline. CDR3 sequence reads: CSVEGGNTDTQYF. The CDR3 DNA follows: TGCTCGGTCGAGGGGGGCAACACAGATACGCAGTATTTT.

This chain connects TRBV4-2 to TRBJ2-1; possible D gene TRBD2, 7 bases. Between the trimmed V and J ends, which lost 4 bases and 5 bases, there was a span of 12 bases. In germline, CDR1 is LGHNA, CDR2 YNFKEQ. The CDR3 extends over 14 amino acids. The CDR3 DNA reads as TGTGCCAGCAGCCGATCGGGGGGCGACAATGAGCAGTTCTTC. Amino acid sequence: CASSRSGGDNEQFF.

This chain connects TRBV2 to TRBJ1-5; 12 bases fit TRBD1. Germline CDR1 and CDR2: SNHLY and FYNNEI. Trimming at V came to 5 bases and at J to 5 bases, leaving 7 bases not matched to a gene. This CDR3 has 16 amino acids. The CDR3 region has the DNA TGTGCCAGCAGTACAATTGGGACAGGGGGCGATCAGCCCCAGCATTTT. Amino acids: CASSTIGTGGDQPQHF.

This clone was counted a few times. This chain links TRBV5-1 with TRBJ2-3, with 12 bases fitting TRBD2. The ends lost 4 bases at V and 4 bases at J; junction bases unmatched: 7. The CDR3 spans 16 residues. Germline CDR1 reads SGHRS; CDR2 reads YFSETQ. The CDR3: CASSRSSGGAPDTQYF. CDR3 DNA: TGCGCCAGCAGCCGCTCTAGCGGGGGGGCCCCAGATACGCAGTATTTT.